The present T cell receptor (beta chain) was sequenced within a study of beta chain features in type 1 diabetes. Expressed TCRB transcripts were sequenced, since all the RNA that had been isolated was reverse transcribed. Sequencing was performed with immunoSEQ multiplex PCR; in TCRdb, only in-frame clones are kept and a portion is missing. Of about 650,000 clones in the sample, about an eighth are singletons; the top ten hold around 0.12%. Study results and caveats: Moderately but significantly shorter TCRB CDR3s were found in Type 1 diabetes patients in all four CD4+ subsets. Patients showed naive, central memory and Treg TCRB repertoires that appeared more similar than those of healthy donors.

Trimming left V 5 bases short and J 7 bases short, with 20 bases between. The CDR3 spans 16 residues. The germline V gene has CDR1 ENHRY and CDR2 SYGVKD. This clone has more than one count but fewer than ten. What it recognizes is unknown. Specimen: naive CD4+ T cells from blood. The sequence was obtained from a man aged 30 to 45 with type 1 diabetes. The chain recombines TRBV10-3 with TRBJ1-4; D is unclear. CDR3 loop: CAISPQPPSAGEKLFF. For the CDR3, the DNA is TGTGCCATCAGTCCCCAACCCCCTAGCGCGGGTGAAAAACTGTTTTTT.